This entry lists 13 T cell receptor beta chains sequenced from one sample in a study of blood T cells in healthy people across ages (dated by TCRdb to the mid-2010s). Library creation used 5' RACE. A second PCR of about 6 to 12 cycles was run with a J-beta primer mix and a sample-barcoded 5' primer. Using fastp at Q25 and MiXCR, TCRdb reprocessed the public reads and kept productive beta chains. Every entry covers one CDR3 protein and lists the most common genes and DNA from its rows. The sample table holds around 1,800,000 distinct CDR3 sequences, of which about 39% were seen once. Jointly, the top ten make up roughly 23% of the sample. The sample taken for sequencing was blood. Every receptor here comes from a human donor in good health.

The gene calls are TRBV7-6 and TRBJ2-1; no reliable D call. V lost 3 bases and J lost 6, with 6 bases in between. The CDR3 extends over 12 amino acids. CDR1 and CDR2 (germline): SGHVS, FNYEAQ. CDR3 residues: CASSFRPNEQFF. As DNA, the CDR3 is TGTGCCAGCAGCTTTCGTCCCAATGAGCAGTTCTTC.

This clonotype was counted only a few times. J is TRBJ1-6 and V is TRBV19; perhaps TRBD1 as D (5 bases). The CDR3 spans 14 residues. Trimming pared 5 bases from V and 9 bases from J, leaving 14 bases between. CDR1 and CDR2 from the germline V gene are LNHDA and SQIVND (reference sequence). CDR3 sequence: CASSPPRGASPLHF. As DNA, the CDR3 is TGTGCCAGTAGTCCCCCCCGAGGGGCTTCACCCCTCCACTTT.

Ten or more counts support this clonotype. The chain joins TRBV6-1 to TRBJ2-7; D unresolved. This CDR3 has 15 amino acids. Germline CDR1 is MNHNS and CDR2 is SASEGT. Deletions cut 6 bases from V and 2 bases from J, with 17 bases between. The CDR3 reads CASRQDQGGTYEQYF. The DNA for the CDR3 is TGTGCCAGCAGACAAGACCAAGGCGGAACCTACGAGCAGTACTTC.

This chain connects TRBV20-1 to TRBJ2-1; D uncertain. From germline, CDR1 is DFQATT and CDR2 SNEGSKA (reference sequence). This CDR3 comprises 13 residues. The V and J ends lost 2 bases and 3 bases respectively, with 8 bases between them. The CDR3 loop is CSARQDLYNEQFF. In DNA, the CDR3 is TGCAGTGCTAGACAGGACCTCTACAATGAGCAGTTCTTC.

J is TRBJ2-1 and V is TRBV28; unclear D gene. The ends were cut back, 6 bases at V and 7 bases at J, with 19 bases in the middle. Germline CDR1 MDHEN, CDR2 SYDVKM. The length of the CDR3 is 15 residues. CDR3 sequence: CASSSSAQPINEQFF. In DNA, the CDR3 is TGTGCCAGCAGCTCAAGTGCACAGCCTATTAATGAGCAGTTCTTC.

This clonotype was observed a handful of times. The CDR3 sequence: CASSFHPGQARDEQYF. In DNA form, the CDR3 reads TGTGCCAGCAGTTTTCACCCGGGACAGGCCAGAGACGAGCAGTACTTC. The chain combines TRBV6-2 or TRBV6-3 with TRBJ2-7, with 8 positions matching TRBD1. Trimming took 4 bases from V and 5 from J; bases not matched to a gene: 13. Looked up from germline, CDR1 is MNHEY and CDR2 is SVGEGT. The CDR3 covers 16 residues.

This chain connects TRBV7-2 to TRBJ2-7; 7 bases agree with TRBD2. This CDR3 comprises 15 residues. The germline gives CDR1 SGHTA, CDR2 FQGNSA. With V trimmed by 3 bases and J by 3 bases, 8 bases remained unmatched. CDR3 region: CASSLVGLPNYEQYF. The CDR3 DNA sequence: TGTGCCAGCAGCTTGGTGGGACTACCTAACTACGAGCAGTACTTC.

V gene TRBV20-1 combines with J gene TRBJ2-5, with 9 bases fitting TRBD2. The junction had 5 bases not matched to a gene; V was cut back by 3 bases and J by 0 bases. This CDR3 is 15 amino acids long. Germline V gene sequence: CDR1 DFQATT, CDR2 SNEGSKA (reference sequence). CDR3 protein: CSASSGSLYQETQYF. The CDR3 DNA follows: TGCAGTGCTAGTAGCGGGAGCCTCTACCAAGAGACCCAGTACTTC.

This clonotype was counted a few times. The CDR3 nucleotides read TGCAGCATTCCGGGACAGGGGGACGAGCAGTACTTC. It is translated as CSIPGQGDEQYF. V is TRBV29-1 and J is TRBJ2-7; TRBD1 aligns across 11 bases. The CDR3 runs 12 residues. Germline CDR1 is SQVTM and CDR2 is ANQGSEA. V gave up 8 bases and J gave up 5 bases; unmatched junction bases: 5.

This clonotype has a handful of counts. The chain has TRBV20-1 and TRBJ2-6; D remains ambiguous. Germline V gene sequence: CDR1 DFQATT, CDR2 SNEGSKA (reference sequence). This CDR3 region has 17 residues. V lost 3 bases and J lost 0, with 15 bases in between. The CDR3 nucleotides read TGCAGTGCTAGTACTCAGGACCCTAGCTCTGGGGCCAACGTCCTGACTTTC. This sequence encodes CSASTQDPSSGANVLTF.

This clonotype appeared many times. The chain uses TRBV7-2 and TRBJ1-5, with D unclear. V was trimmed by 7 bases and J by 4 bases, leaving 17 bases between them. The CDR3 has 15 amino acids. Germline CDR1 SGHTA, CDR2 FQGNSA. The CDR3 protein is CASTPFSGGNQPQHF. The CDR3 region has the DNA TGTGCCAGCACCCCTTTTTCTGGTGGGAATCAGCCCCAGCATTTT.

This clonotype has only a few counts. The chain employs TRBV7-2 and TRBJ2-1, with 8 positions matching TRBD1. CDR1 and CDR2 from the germline V gene are SGHTA and FQGNSA. The V gene end was trimmed by 7 bases and the J gene end by 9 bases; junction bases not matched to a gene: 17. This CDR3 has 16 amino acids. As DNA, the CDR3 is TGTGCCAGCACCCTTACAGGACAGGGAAGGCTAGGTGAGCAGTTCTTC. Translating it yields CASTLTGQGRLGEQFF.

This rearrangement joins TRBV6-6 to TRBJ1-1, with 9 bases matching TRBD1. This CDR3 comprises 15 residues. Germline V gene sequence: CDR1 MNHNY, CDR2 SVGAGI (reference sequence). J gave up 1 base and V 5 bases, and 5 bases lay outside the gene matches. The CDR3 region is CASSNHRGPNTEAFF. As DNA, the CDR3 is TGTGCCAGCAGTAACCACAGGGGGCCGAACACTGAAGCTTTCTTT.